This is a list of T cell receptor beta chains from one sample in a study of T cells in Graves' hyperthyroidism and ophthalmopathy. TCRdb reprocessed the multiplex PCR reads with MiXCR, giving one entry per CDR3 protein. The table has about 690,000 distinct CDR3 sequences, roughly 17% seen once; the top ten hold 15% to 18%. Sequenced sample: blood. The receptors derive from a man aged 50 or older with Graves' hyperthyroidism. Both conserved end residues are part of each CDR3. A D gene is named only where the DNA matches it firmly. The size field is filled for only some rows; it gives once, few, many or a size class.

j_call clone_size v_call d_call cdr3_aa cdr3_nt
TRBJ2-5 . TRBV29-1 TRBD1 CSVVRDRGETQYF TGCAGCGTTGTTCGGGACAGGGGGGAGACCCAGTACTTC
TRBJ1-1 many TRBV4-1 . CASSQVGEGTEAFF TGCGCCAGCAGCCAAGTCGGGGAGGGCACTGAAGCTTTCTTT
TRBJ2-1 few TRBV9 TRBD2 CASSVASGTYNEQFF TGTGCCAGCAGCGTAGCTAGCGGAACCTACAATGAGCAGTTCTTC
TRBJ2-2 . TRBV5-4 . CASSSRVGAGELFF TGTGCCAGCAGCTCAAGGGTGGGGGCCGGGGAGCTGTTTTTT
TRBJ2-3 few TRBV20-1 . CSARTGMYTDTQYF TGCAGTGCTAGAACAGGGATGTACACAGATACGCAGTATTTT
TRBJ2-2 . TRBV9 . CASSDPRDLNTGELFF TGTGCCAGCAGCGACCCCCGGGACCTCAACACCGGGGAGCTGTTTTTT
TRBJ2-7 many TRBV15 . CATSGGLAHPYEQYF TGTGCCACCAGCGGGGGACTCGCACACCCCTACGAGCAGTACTTC
TRBJ1-1 many TRBV6-2/TRBV6-3 . CASSYGAERATEAFF TGTGCCAGCAGTTACGGGGCGGAAAGGGCCACTGAAGCTTTCTTT
TRBJ2-5 many TRBV20-1 . CSAIPGSGGETQYF TGCAGTGCTATACCGGGTAGCGGTGGAGAGACCCAGTACTTC
TRBJ2-5 . TRBV20-1 TRBD2 CSARDRTSGRQETQYF TGCAGTGCTAGAGATCGGACTAGCGGGAGGCAAGAGACCCAGTACTTC
TRBJ2-1 . TRBV3-1 . CASSPGQPEQFF TGTGCCAGCAGTCCCGGACAGCCTGAGCAGTTCTTC
TRBJ2-2 . TRBV11-2 TRBD2 CASSLVAGGVDCGELFF TGTGCCAGCAGCTTAGTAGCGGGAGGGGTTGACTGCGGGGAGCTGTTTTTT
TRBJ1-1 . TRBV5-1 TRBD1 CASSTMDRSNTEAFF TGCGCCAGCAGTACGATGGACAGGTCTAACACTGAAGCTTTCTTT
TRBJ1-2 many TRBV7-8 TRBD1 CASQPGQGLMGYTF TGTGCCTCCCAGCCGGGACAGGGATTGATGGGCTACACCTTC
TRBJ2-7 few TRBV20-1 . CSVTRTAYEQYF TGCAGTGTTACCCGCACCGCCTACGAGCAGTACTTC
TRBJ1-2 . TRBV10-2 TRBD1 CASSEWDRTNYGYTF TGCGCCAGCAGTGAGTGGGACAGAACTAACTATGGCTACACCTTC
TRBJ1-3 few TRBV6-1 . CASSANPGNTIYF TGTGCCAGCAGCGCCAATCCGGGAAACACCATATATTTT
TRBJ2-7 few TRBV28 TRBD2 CASHLAGGHYEQYF TGTGCCAGTCACCTAGCGGGAGGGCACTACGAGCAGTACTTC
TRBJ2-3 . TRBV5-1 . CASSLPATSTDTQYF TGCGCCAGCAGCTTGCCAGCAACAAGCACAGATACGCAGTATTTT
TRBJ1-2 few TRBV6-1 TRBD1 CASSGGQGGYGYTF TGTGCCAGCAGTGGGGGACAGGGAGGCTATGGCTACACCTTC
TRBJ2-1 few TRBV2 TRBD1 CASSPPGQGANEQFF TGTGCCAGCAGCCCCCCGGGACAGGGTGCCAATGAGCAGTTCTTC
TRBJ1-2 many TRBV28 . CASSQSPYSGRYTF TGTGCCAGCAGTCAGAGCCCGTATAGCGGTCGCTACACCTTC
TRBJ1-1 once TRBV6-2/TRBV6-3 . CASRPRRRNTEAFF TGTGCCAGCAGGCCCAGGCGGAGGAACACTGAAGCTTTCTTT
TRBJ2-7 few TRBV10-3 . CAARSGTPGSYEQYF TGTGCCGCTAGGTCTGGTACACCGGGTTCCTACGAGCAGTACTTC
TRBJ2-7 many TRBV19 TRBD1 CASSSRQGIHEQYF TGTGCCAGTAGTTCCAGACAGGGTATCCACGAGCAGTACTTC
TRBJ2-7 many TRBV6-1 . CASSWTEGSYEQYF TGTGCCAGCAGTTGGACGGAGGGCTCCTACGAGCAGTACTTC
TRBJ2-1 many TRBV9 . CASSVAGRSSYNEQFF TGTGCCAGCAGCGTAGCAGGCAGAAGCTCCTACAATGAGCAGTTCTTC
TRBJ2-2 . TRBV18 . CASSPRTPPNTGELFF TGTGCCAGCTCACCACGAACACCTCCGAACACCGGGGAGCTGTTTTTT
TRBJ1-2 . TRBV28 . CATARANYGYTF TGTGCCACGGCCCGAGCTAACTATGGCTACACCTTC
TRBJ2-3 many TRBV6-6 TRBD2 CASSYSAGGTDTQYF TGTGCCAGCAGTTACTCGGCGGGAGGTACAGATACGCAGTATTTT
TRBJ2-2 many TRBV18 . CASSLLGELFF TGTGCCAGCTCCCTCCTTGGGGAGCTGTTTTTT
TRBJ2-3 many TRBV28 TRBD2 CASTKGLAGVNTQYF TGTGCCAGCACCAAGGGACTAGCGGGAGTAAATACGCAGTATTTT
TRBJ1-2 . TRBV18 . CASSPSDRSYGYTF TGTGCCAGCTCACCTTCGGACAGATCCTATGGCTACACCTTC
TRBJ1-4 . TRBV28 . CASSLEGSTNEKLFF TGTGCCAGCAGTTTAGAGGGCTCAACTAATGAAAAACTGTTTTTT
TRBJ2-1 . TRBV7-2 TRBD2 CASSAVAGAYNEQFF TGTGCCAGCAGCGCCGTAGCGGGCGCCTACAATGAGCAGTTCTTC
TRBJ1-4 many TRBV12-3/TRBV12-4 TRBD1 CASSLSQGERKLFF TGTGCCAGCAGTTTATCACAGGGGGAAAGAAAACTGTTTTTT
TRBJ1-2 many TRBV29-1 TRBD1 CSVPDRGGYGYTF TGCAGCGTCCCGGACAGGGGTGGCTATGGCTACACCTTC
TRBJ1-5 . TRBV7-3 . CASTGGQPQHF TGTGCCAGCACTGGGGGTCAGCCCCAGCATTTT
TRBJ1-2 . TRBV7-8 . CASRLAPGKERGYTF TGTGCCAGCAGACTAGCCCCGGGTAAAGAACGTGGCTACACCTTC
TRBJ2-7 many TRBV6-2/TRBV6-3 TRBD1 CASSRQGAQTYEQYF TGTGCCAGCAGTCGTCAGGGGGCCCAAACCTACGAGCAGTACTTC
TRBJ2-5 . TRBV20-1 . CLQSRADQETQYF TGCCTGCAGTCCAGAGCAGATCAAGAGACCCAGTACTTC
TRBJ2-4 few TRBV20-1 . CSAKKDPNGNIQYF TGCAGTGCCAAAAAGGACCCAAACGGAAACATTCAGTACTTC
TRBJ2-5 many TRBV6-1 . CASSHGSPETQYF TGTGCCAGCAGTCACGGATCACCGGAGACCCAGTACTTC
TRBJ1-1 many TRBV7-2 . CASSPRGTNTEAFF TGTGCCAGCAGCCCCCGGGGGACGAACACTGAAGCTTTCTTT
TRBJ2-1 many TRBV7-3 TRBD2 CASSPGLAMYNEQFF TGTGCCAGCAGCCCGGGACTAGCGATGTACAATGAGCAGTTCTTC
TRBJ2-3 many TRBV20-1 TRBD2 CSANSASGNTDTQYF TGCAGTGCCAACTCGGCTAGCGGAAACACAGATACGCAGTATTTT
TRBJ2-7 . TRBV4-1 . CASSQGSDYEQYF TGCGCCAGCAGCCAAGGGTCAGACTACGAGCAGTACTTC
TRBJ1-2 few TRBV18 . CASSPQGENYGYTF TGTGCCAGCTCACCACAGGGTGAGAACTATGGCTACACCTTC
TRBJ2-2 few TRBV30 TRBD1 CAWSPRDRANTGELFF TGTGCCTGGAGTCCCCGGGACAGGGCCAACACCGGGGAGCTGTTTTTT
TRBJ2-5 once TRBV18 TRBD2 CASRPPAGGGEETQYF TGTGCCAGTCGACCCCCCGCGGGAGGAGGAGAAGAGACCCAGTACTTC
TRBJ2-6 few TRBV12-3/TRBV12-4 . CASSLSRGVYSGANVLTF TGTGCCAGCAGTTTAAGCAGGGGGGTTTACTCTGGGGCCAACGTCCTGACTTTC
TRBJ2-2 many TRBV11-2 TRBD2 CASRSLAANTGELFF TGTGCCAGCAGGTCACTAGCGGCGAACACCGGGGAGCTGTTTTTT
TRBJ1-2 . TRBV29-1 TRBD1 CSDDRGQAF TGCAGCGACGACAGGGGCCAAGCCTTC
TRBJ2-6 many TRBV5-1 . CASSLGLGASGANVLTF TGCGCCAGCAGCTTGGGACTTGGGGCGTCTGGGGCCAACGTCCTGACTTTC
TRBJ2-7 many TRBV6-5 TRBD1 CASSYNLLTGTGSYEQYF TGTGCCAGCAGTTACAACCTCCTGACAGGGACGGGTTCCTACGAGCAGTACTTC
TRBJ1-5 many TRBV6-1 . CASSSGHLGSQPQHF TGTGCCAGCAGTTCGGGACATTTAGGAAGTCAGCCCCAGCATTTT
TRBJ1-1 . TRBV12-3/TRBV12-4 . CASSLGGAAAEAFF TGTGCCAGCAGTTTAGGGGGGGCCGCCGCGGAAGCTTTCTTT